Listed below are T cell receptor beta chains from one sample, sequenced in a study of blood T cell repertoires in COVID-19. Data came from immunoSEQ multiplex PCR; TCRdb stores just in-frame clones and leaves some out. The data contain 280,000 or so clones, nearly 90% of them seen just once; the ten biggest clones take up under 3.5%. Sequences were obtained from PBMCs or T cells enriched from blood (not recorded which). The receptors originated from a woman aged 45-65 years who had been exposed to COVID-19. Each CDR3 is given with its conserved first and last residue. The D gene is left open where the match is weak. Clone size is stated in some rows and not others, as once, few, many or a class when expanded.

v_gene,abundance,d_gene,j_gene,CDR3nt,CDR3aa
TRBV5-4,NA,NA,TRBJ2-7,TGTGCCAGCAGCCTCATGGACAGCTCCTACGAGCAGTACTTC,CASSLMDSSYEQYF
TRBV6-2/TRBV6-3,NA,NA,TRBJ2-7,TGTGCCAGCAGTTGGGCCCGTGACTACGAGCAGTACTTC,CASSWARDYEQYF
TRBV10-3,once,TRBD1,TRBJ1-3,TGTGCCATCAGTGAGACCCGGGACAGCTCTGGAAACACCATATATTTT,CAISETRDSSGNTIYF
TRBV5-1,NA,TRBD1,TRBJ1-4,TGCGCCAGCAGCCGCACCGGGACAGGGGGCGCGGGTGAAAAACTGTTTTTT,CASSRTGTGGAGEKLFF
TRBV19,NA,TRBD1,TRBJ2-7,TGTGCCAGTAGTACCTCTCGGACAGGGGTAGGAGAGCAGTACTTC,CASSTSRTGVGEQYF
TRBV6-1,NA,TRBD1,TRBJ1-2,TGTGCCAGCAGTGAAGAATTACCCAGGGGGCGCCCCTATGGCTACACCTTC,CASSEELPRGRPYGYTF
TRBV28,NA,NA,TRBJ1-6,TGTGCCAGCTCCCGGGGTTCACCCCTCCACTTT,CASSRGSPLHF
TRBV2,few,NA,TRBJ2-1,TGTGCCAGCAGTGAACGCCGGGACTCGAAAAATGAGCAGTTCTTC,CASSERRDSKNEQFF
TRBV5-1,NA,TRBD1,TRBJ1-2,TGCGCCAGCAGCGAGGGACAGGGGGCAATCGGCTATGGCTACACCTTC,CASSEGQGAIGYGYTF
TRBV28,few,TRBD1,TRBJ2-4,TGTGCCAGCAGTTCCGGGACAGTCTTGAGCAAAAACATTCAGTACTTC,CASSSGTVLSKNIQYF
TRBV29-1,NA,NA,TRBJ1-1,TGCAGCGTTGGGAGGGACACTGAAGCTTTCTTT,CSVGRDTEAFF
TRBV5-1,NA,TRBD1,TRBJ1-6,TGCGCCAGCAGCTGGGACAGCTATAATTCACCCCTCCACTTT,CASSWDSYNSPLHF
TRBV28,NA,NA,TRBJ2-7,TGTGCCAGCAGTTTAGTGGCATTACCCTACGAGCAGTACTTC,CASSLVALPYEQYF
TRBV6-5,NA,NA,TRBJ1-6,TGTGCCAGCAGGATATCTCGACAGGATTCACCCCTCCACTTT,CASRISRQDSPLHF
TRBV3-1/TRBV3-2,NA,TRBD1,TRBJ2-2,TGTGCCAGCAGCTCCACAGGGGTCACCGGGGAGCTGTTTTTT,CASSSTGVTGELFF
TRBV9,NA,NA,TRBJ2-5,TGTGCCAGCAGCGTAGAGAATAGAGCCCCTCCTGAGACCCAGTACTTC,CASSVENRAPPETQYF
TRBV7-9,NA,NA,TRBJ1-4,TGTGCCAGCAGCTTAGCCGGGATTAATGAAAAACTGTTTTTT,CASSLAGINEKLFF
TRBV15,NA,TRBD1,TRBJ1-2,TGTGCCACCGGACAGGCCAACTATGGCTACACCTTC,CATGQANYGYTF
TRBV6-5,NA,NA,TRBJ1-1,TGTGCCAGCAGATTGACAGCACCGAACACTGAAGCTTTCTTT,CASRLTAPNTEAFF
TRBV4-2,NA,TRBD1,TRBJ1-2,TGTGCCAGCAGCCAACCTGACAGGGAGTTGGGGGGCTACACCTTC,CASSQPDRELGGYTF
TRBV3-1/TRBV3-2,few,NA,TRBJ2-7,TGTGCCAGCAGCCAGTCGGGCGGGGGCACCTCCTACGAGCAGTACTTC,CASSQSGGGTSYEQYF
TRBV28,NA,TRBD1,TRBJ1-1,TGTGCCAGCAGTTTGGCAGGGGGCACGGCCGCTTTCTTT,CASSLAGGTAAFF
TRBV4-1,NA,TRBD1,TRBJ1-2,TGCGCCAGCAGCCAAGAGCCGGCAGGGGGCCTGGAGGGCTACACCTTC,CASSQEPAGGLEGYTF
TRBV11-2,NA,TRBD1,TRBJ2-5,TGTGCCAGCAGCTTAGAGGCAGGGGGCCAGTACTTC,CASSLEAGGQYF
TRBV4-1,NA,TRBD1,TRBJ1-6,TGCGCCAGCAGTCCCGGGACAGGGATTTCACCCCTCCACTTT,CASSPGTGISPLHF
TRBV7-8,once,TRBD1,TRBJ1-6,TGTGCCAGCAGCGTTACAGGGGATTCACCCCTCCACTTT,CASSVTGDSPLHF
TRBV4-1,NA,NA,TRBJ2-3,TGCGCCAGCAGCCAAGGGGAGTCAAACACAGATACGCAGTATTTT,CASSQGESNTDTQYF